What follows are 11 T cell receptor beta chains derived from one specimen sequenced in a study of blood T cell repertoires in COVID-19. Data came from immunoSEQ multiplex PCR; TCRdb stores just in-frame clones and leaves some out. Of some 40,000 clones in the sample, approximately 88% were seen once. The sample was peripheral blood. The receptor source for this set is a human donor in a cohort sampled during active COVID-19.

This chain connects TRBV29-1 to TRBJ2-7; unclear D gene. V lost 6 bases and J 4 bases, leaving 16 bases between the germline ends. CDR3 size: 13 residues. Germline-derived CDR1 and CDR2 are SQVTM and ANQGSEA. The chain's CDR3 is CSVFARGRYEQYF. The CDR3 DNA sequence: TGCAGCGTCTTTGCCCGAGGAAGATACGAGCAGTACTTC.

J is TRBJ1-2 and V is TRBV19, with TRBD1 matching 9 bases. This CDR3 contains 13 residues. The junction had 7 bases not matched to a gene; V was cut back by 1 base and J by 13 bases. CDR1 and CDR2 from the germline V gene are LNHDA and SQIVND (reference sequence). This chain's CDR3 is CASSIGQQGALTF. CDR3 coding DNA: TGTGCCAGTAGTATAGGACAACAGGGGGCTCTCACCTTC.

V and J are TRBV6-5 and TRBJ1-4; D possibly corresponds to TRBD1 (6 bases). The length of the CDR3 is 15 residues. Germline-derived CDR1 and CDR2 are MNHEY and SVGAGI. Trimming shortened V by 2 bases and J by 4 bases, and 11 bases separated the two germline ends. CDR3 DNA sequence: TGTGCCAGCAGTTACAGGGGGAGTATTAATGAAAAACTGTTTTTT. Residues: CASSYRGSINEKLFF.

The V and J genes are TRBV5-4 and TRBJ2-7, with 7 bases matching TRBD1. In germline, CDR1 is SGHNT, CDR2 YYREEE (reference sequence). The V segment lost 4 bases and the J segment 0 bases; nucleotides outside the gene matches: 4. The CDR3 is 14 residues long. The CDR3 sequence: CASSPDRASYEQYF. CDR3 in DNA: TGTGCCAGCAGCCCTGACAGGGCCTCCTACGAGCAGTACTTC. The full variable domain, in which reference TRBV5-4 and TRBJ2-7 provide the parts outside the CDR3, is ETGVTQSPTHLIKTRGQQVTLRCSSQSGHNTVSWYQQALGQGPQFIFQYYREEENGRGNFPPRFSGLQFPNYSSELNVNALELDDSALYLCASSPDRASYEQYFGPGTRLTVT.

V is TRBV9 and J is TRBJ2-3; D may be TRBD1 (5 bases). V was cut by 0 bases and J by 2 bases, with 10 bases left in between. Germline loops: CDR1 SGDLS, CDR2 YYNGEE. CDR3 length equals 15 residues. The CDR3 sequence: CASSVGPGPTDTQYF. CDR3 DNA sequence: TGTGCCAGCAGCGTAGGACCAGGGCCCACAGATACGCAGTATTTT.

J is TRBJ2-2 and V is TRBV7-2, with unresolved D. Between the trimmed V and J ends, which lost 5 bases and 2 bases, there was a span of 15 bases. Germline assignment: CDR1 SGHTA and CDR2 FQGNSA. CDR3 length: 16 amino acids. The CDR3 DNA reads as TGTGCCAGCAGCCAAGTGTCTCTAGTTAACACCGGGGAGCTGTTTTTT. Translating gives CASSQVSLVNTGELFF.

The chain links TRBV5-1 to TRBJ1-3, with D perhaps TRBD1 (5 bases). V was pared by 0 bases and J by 0 bases, with 10 bases between. Germline V gene sequence: CDR1 SGHRS, CDR2 YFSETQ. The CDR3 is 16 amino acids. CDR3 coding DNA: TGCGCCAGCAGCTTGGAGGACACCGCCTCTGGAAACACCATATATTTT. Its translation: CASSLEDTASGNTIYF.

The V call is TRBV5-1, the J call TRBJ2-7, with 9 bases fitting TRBD1. The germline V gene has CDR1 SGHRS and CDR2 YFSETQ. CDR3 size: 14 residues. V shed 3 bases, J shed 2 bases, and the junction held 3 bases outside the gene matches. This CDR3 is CASSWGQGTYEQYF. DNA for the CDR3: TGCGCCAGCAGCTGGGGACAGGGAACCTACGAGCAGTACTTC.

The chain carries TRBV6-5 and TRBJ1-6, with 9 bases identical to TRBD1. Per germline, CDR1 MNHEY and CDR2 SVGAGI. The ends lost 6 bases at V and 9 bases at J; junction bases unmatched: 9. The CDR3 covers 15 residues. CDR3 sequence reads: CASRPGTGGGSPLHF. The CDR3 DNA reads TGTGCCAGCAGACCTGGAACAGGGGGCGGTTCACCCCTCCACTTT.

This clone appeared a few times. The chain uses TRBV7-6 and TRBJ1-5; unclear D gene. The CDR3 runs to 16 residues. Germline V gene lookup returns CDR1 SGHVS and CDR2 FNYEAQ. Deletions cut 0 bases from V and 4 bases from J, with 13 bases between. The CDR3 DNA reads TGTGCCAGCAGCTTAGCGTCAGGAGGGTGGAATCAGCCCCAGCATTTT. It specifies CASSLASGGWNQPQHF.

The chain combines TRBV5-1 with TRBJ2-6; 8 bases agree with TRBD1. This CDR3 comprises 17 residues. Germline CDR1 is SGHRS and CDR2 is YFSETQ. Unmatched junction bases numbered 6, after V lost 4 bases and J lost 0 bases. The CDR3 loop reads CASSGTGVRSGANVLTF. CDR3 bases: TGCGCCAGCAGCGGGACAGGTGTTCGCTCTGGGGCCAACGTCCTGACTTTC.